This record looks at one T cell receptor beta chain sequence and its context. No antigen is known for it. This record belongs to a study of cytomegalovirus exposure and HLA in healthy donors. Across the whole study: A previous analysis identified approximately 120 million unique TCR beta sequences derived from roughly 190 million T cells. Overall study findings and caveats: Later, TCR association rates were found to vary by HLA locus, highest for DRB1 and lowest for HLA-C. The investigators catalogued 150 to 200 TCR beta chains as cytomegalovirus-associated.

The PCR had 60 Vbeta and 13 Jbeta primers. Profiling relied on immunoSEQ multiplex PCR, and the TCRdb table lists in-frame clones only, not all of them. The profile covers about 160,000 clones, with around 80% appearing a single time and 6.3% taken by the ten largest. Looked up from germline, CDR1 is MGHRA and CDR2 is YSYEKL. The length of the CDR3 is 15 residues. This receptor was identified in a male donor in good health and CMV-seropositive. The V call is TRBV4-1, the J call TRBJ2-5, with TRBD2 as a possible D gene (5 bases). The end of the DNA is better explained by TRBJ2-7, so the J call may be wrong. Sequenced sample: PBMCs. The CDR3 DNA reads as TGCGCCAGCAGCCAAGGGTTCCTAGCCGATTACGAGCAGTACTTC. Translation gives CASSQGFLADYEQYF.